This TCR beta chain was recorded in a study of a mutant IDH1 vaccine in newly diagnosed glioma. Study-level background: In some groups vaccination began 4-6 weeks post-radiotherapy; others received it with temozolomide.

Germline V gene sequence: CDR1 LGHNA, CDR2 YNFKEQ. This CDR3 has 14 residues. V gave up 1 base and J gave up 5 bases, with 11 bases separating them. This clone was detected once. What it binds is unknown. The assay was immunoSEQ multiplex PCR, and TCRdb's table has in-frame clones only and misses some. The table includes 43,000 or so clones, roughly 92% detected once. Time point indicated: week 35, safety follow-up. Mutant IDH1 20-mer peptide, at 300 ug, made up each vaccine dose, with topical imiquimod. Sequencing used PBMCs, obtained from a glioma patient whose treatment included an IDH1 peptide vaccine. The receptor was isolated from a man aged 45-60 years with glioma. V is TRBV4-2 and J is TRBJ1-1; D is possibly TRBD1 (5 bases). The CDR3 DNA reads as TGTGCCAGCAGCCAAGTGGTCCCAGGGACTGAAGCTTTCTTT. As protein: CASSQVVPGTEAFF.